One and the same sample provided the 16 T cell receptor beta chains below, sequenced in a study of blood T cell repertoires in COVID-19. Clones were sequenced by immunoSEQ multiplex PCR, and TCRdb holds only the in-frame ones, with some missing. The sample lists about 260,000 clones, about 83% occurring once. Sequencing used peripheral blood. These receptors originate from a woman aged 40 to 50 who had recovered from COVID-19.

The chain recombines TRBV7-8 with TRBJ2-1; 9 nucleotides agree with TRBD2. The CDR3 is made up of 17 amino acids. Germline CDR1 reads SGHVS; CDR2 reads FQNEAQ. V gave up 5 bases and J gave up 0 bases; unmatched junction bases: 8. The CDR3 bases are TGTGCCAGCAGCCCCAGCGGGGGGACGAGCTCCTACAATGAGCAGTTCTTC. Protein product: CASSPSGGTSSYNEQFF.

The CDR3 coding sequence is TGTGCCAGCAGTTTCACAGGGGTTAATCAGCCCCAGCATTTT. It codes for CASSFTGVNQPQHF. This chain joins TRBV28 and TRBJ1-5; 7 nucleotides match TRBD1. This CDR3 comprises 14 residues. V dropped 3 bases and J dropped 4; count of bases not matched to a gene: 3. Germline V gene data show CDR1 as MDHEN and CDR2 as SYDVKM.

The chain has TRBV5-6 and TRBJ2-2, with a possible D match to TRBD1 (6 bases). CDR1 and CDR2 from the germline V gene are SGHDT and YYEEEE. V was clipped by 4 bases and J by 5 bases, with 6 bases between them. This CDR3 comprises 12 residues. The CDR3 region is CASSGTTGELFF. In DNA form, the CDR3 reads TGTGCCAGCAGCGGGACAACCGGGGAGCTGTTTTTT.

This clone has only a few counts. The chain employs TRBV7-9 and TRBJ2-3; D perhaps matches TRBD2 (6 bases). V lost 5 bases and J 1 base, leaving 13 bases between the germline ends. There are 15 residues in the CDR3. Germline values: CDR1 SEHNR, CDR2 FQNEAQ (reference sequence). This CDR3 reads CASSPQGGGTDTQYF. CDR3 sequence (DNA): TGTGCCAGCAGCCCCCAAGGCGGGGGCACAGATACGCAGTATTTT.

CDR3 nucleotide sequence: TGTGCCAGCAGCTTAGCCGGGTCCAATGAAAAACTGTTTTTT. Protein: CASSLAGSNEKLFF. The chain couples TRBV7-9 to TRBJ1-4, with D hard to call. Germline V gives CDR1 SEHNR, CDR2 FQNEAQ (reference sequence). The CDR3 has 14 amino acids. Trimming took 0 bases from V and 5 from J, leaving 7 bases between them.

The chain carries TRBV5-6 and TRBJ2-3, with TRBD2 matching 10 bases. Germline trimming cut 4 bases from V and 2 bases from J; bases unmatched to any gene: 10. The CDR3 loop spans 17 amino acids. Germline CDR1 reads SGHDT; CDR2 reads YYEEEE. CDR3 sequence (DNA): TGTGCCAGCAGCCCGGGGGGACTAGCGAGACCCACAGATACGCAGTATTTT. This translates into CASSPGGLARPTDTQYF.

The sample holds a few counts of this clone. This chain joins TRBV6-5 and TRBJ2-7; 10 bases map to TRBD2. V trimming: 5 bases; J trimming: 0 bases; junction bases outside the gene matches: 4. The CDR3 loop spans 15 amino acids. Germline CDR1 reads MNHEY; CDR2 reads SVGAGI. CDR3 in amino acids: CASSNSGGLSYEQYF. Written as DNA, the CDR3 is TGTGCCAGCAGTAATAGCGGGGGGCTCTCCTACGAGCAGTACTTC.

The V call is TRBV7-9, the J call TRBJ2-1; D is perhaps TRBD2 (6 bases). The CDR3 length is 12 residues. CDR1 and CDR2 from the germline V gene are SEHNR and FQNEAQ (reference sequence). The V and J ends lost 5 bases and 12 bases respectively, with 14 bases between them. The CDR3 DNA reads TGTGCCAGCAGCCCCTCCGGAGGGACGCAGTTCTTC. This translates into CASSPSGGTQFF.

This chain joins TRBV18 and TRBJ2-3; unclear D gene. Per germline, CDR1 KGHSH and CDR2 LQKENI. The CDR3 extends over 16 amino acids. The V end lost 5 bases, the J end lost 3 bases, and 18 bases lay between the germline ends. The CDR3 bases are TGTGCCAGCTCAACTGAACCCCCCCCTAGAACAGATACGCAGTATTTT. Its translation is CASSTEPPPRTDTQYF.

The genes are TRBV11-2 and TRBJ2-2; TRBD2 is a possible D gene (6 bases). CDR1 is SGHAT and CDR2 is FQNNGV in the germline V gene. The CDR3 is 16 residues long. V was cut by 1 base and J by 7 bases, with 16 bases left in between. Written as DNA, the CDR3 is TGTGCCAGCAGCTTAGTCTGGCGGGGTTATGGCGGGGAGCTGTTTTTT. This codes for CASSLVWRGYGGELFF.

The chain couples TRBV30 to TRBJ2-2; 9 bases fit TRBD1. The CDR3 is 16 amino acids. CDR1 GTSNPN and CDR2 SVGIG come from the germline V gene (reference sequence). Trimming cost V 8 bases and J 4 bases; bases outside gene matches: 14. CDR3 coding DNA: TGTGCCAGGAACCCTCAGGGACAGGGTGGCACCGGGGAGCTGTTTTTT. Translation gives CARNPQGQGGTGELFF.

CDR3 nucleotide sequence: TGTGCCAGCAGCTACTGGGGACAGTTTGAAAAACTGTTTTTT. It codes for CASSYWGQFEKLFF. This chain links TRBV7-2 with TRBJ1-4, with 7 bases matching TRBD1. CDR3 length: 14 residues. V was pared by 4 bases and J by 7 bases, with 6 bases of the junction left unmatched. The germline V gene has CDR1 SGHTA and CDR2 FQGNSA.

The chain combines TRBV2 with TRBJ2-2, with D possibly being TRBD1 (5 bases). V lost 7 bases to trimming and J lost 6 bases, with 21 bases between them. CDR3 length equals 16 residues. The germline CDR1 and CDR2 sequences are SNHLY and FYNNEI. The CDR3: CASKVQQALGAGELFF. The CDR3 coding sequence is TGTGCCAGCAAGGTTCAACAGGCGCTCGGAGCCGGGGAGCTGTTTTTT.

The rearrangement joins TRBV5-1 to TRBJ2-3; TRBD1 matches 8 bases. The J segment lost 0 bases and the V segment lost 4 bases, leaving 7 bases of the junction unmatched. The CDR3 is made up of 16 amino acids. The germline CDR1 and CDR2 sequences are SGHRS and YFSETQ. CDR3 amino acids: CASSPTGQDSTDTQYF. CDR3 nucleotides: TGCGCCAGCAGCCCCACGGGACAGGATAGCACAGATACGCAGTATTTT.

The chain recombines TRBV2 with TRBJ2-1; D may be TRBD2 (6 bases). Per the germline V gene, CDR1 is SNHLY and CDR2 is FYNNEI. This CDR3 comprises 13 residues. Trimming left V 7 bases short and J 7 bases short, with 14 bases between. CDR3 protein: CASNGGPRNEQFF. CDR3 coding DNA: TGTGCCAGCAACGGGGGTCCAAGGAATGAGCAGTTCTTC.

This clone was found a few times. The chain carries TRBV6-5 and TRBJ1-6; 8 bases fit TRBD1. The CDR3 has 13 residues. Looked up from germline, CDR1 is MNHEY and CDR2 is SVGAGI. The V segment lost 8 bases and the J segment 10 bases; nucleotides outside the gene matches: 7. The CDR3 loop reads CASRQGRFSPLHF. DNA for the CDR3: TGTGCCAGCCGACAGGGGAGGTTCTCACCCCTCCACTTT.